Listed here are 13 T cell receptor beta chains from one sample, sequenced in a study of blood T cell repertoires in COVID-19 (dated by TCRdb to about 2020). Libraries were made using the immunoSEQ multiplex PCR assay. What TCRdb holds here is the immuneACCESS table cut down to in-frame rearrangements. Part of the clones is not present; checked against another copy, under half of the missing clones reflect an unresolved V gene, and the others are unexplained. Across this sample there are under 200,000 clones, with roughly 88% seen only once. The ten largest clones capture less than 3% of the sample. Sequencing used peripheral blood. The receptors were gathered from a woman in her sixties or seventies with acute or convalescent COVID-19.

The chain recombines TRBV4-3 with TRBJ2-5, with 10 bases aligning to TRBD1. V lost 4 bases to trimming and J lost 4 bases; unmatched junction nucleotides: 6. Germline lookup yields CDR1 LGHNA and CDR2 YSLEER. This CDR3 comprises 15 residues. The CDR3 DNA follows: TGCGCCAGCAGCCGTAGGACAGGGGGGGGAGAGACCCAGTACTTC. Translation: CASSRRTGGGETQYF.

The genes are TRBV6-6 and TRBJ1-5; 7 bases fit TRBD1. CDR1 and CDR2 from the germline V gene are MNHNY and SVGAGI (reference sequence). This CDR3 has 15 residues. The ends lost 4 bases at V and 3 bases at J; junction bases unmatched: 6. The CDR3 nucleotides are TGTGCCAGCAGTTCTTCCGGGACAGTCAATCAGCCCCAGCATTTT. Translation gives CASSSSGTVNQPQHF.

The genes are TRBV12-5 and TRBJ2-6; 9 positions match TRBD1. V shed 1 base, J shed 1 base, and the junction held 8 bases outside the gene matches. This CDR3 comprises 19 residues. Germline CDR1 and CDR2: LGHNT and FRNRAP. Here the CDR3 reads CASGLDRRTGASGANVLTF. CDR3 sequence (DNA): TGTGCTAGTGGTTTGGACCGGAGGACAGGGGCTTCTGGGGCCAACGTCCTGACTTTC.

This chain uses TRBV6-5 with TRBJ1-1, with 8 positions matching TRBD1. J was trimmed by 4 bases and V by 6 bases; bases with no gene match: 10. The germline V gene encodes CDR1 MNHEY and CDR2 SVGAGI. The CDR3 runs to 15 residues. The CDR3 reads CASSAGPDRVTEAFF. The CDR3 coding sequence is TGTGCCAGCAGCGCCGGACCGGACAGGGTCACTGAAGCTTTCTTT.

This clone was seen only a few times. The J gene is TRBJ1-1, the V gene TRBV6-1; D is perhaps TRBD1 (6 bases). The V gene's germline CDR1 is MNHNS and CDR2 SASEGT. Trimming took 3 bases from V and 1 from J, leaving 12 bases between them. CDR3 length: 15 amino acids. CDR3 region: CASSDGGRGNTEAFF. Here the CDR3 DNA reads TGTGCCAGCAGTGACGGTGGCAGGGGGAACACTGAAGCTTTCTTT.

The chain carries TRBV9 and TRBJ2-2; TRBD2 matches at 10 bases. The CDR3 is made up of 16 amino acids. Trimming cost V 1 base and J 5 bases; bases outside gene matches: 5. Per germline, CDR1 SGDLS and CDR2 YYNGEE. CDR3 nucleotide sequence: TGTGCCAGCAGCGTAAGCCCTAGCGGGGGAACCGGGGAGCTGTTTTTT. It translates to CASSVSPSGGTGELFF.

The genes are TRBV5-4 and TRBJ1-6; weak D call: TRBD1 (5 bases). Germline V lookup: CDR1 SGHNT, CDR2 YYREEE (reference sequence). Trimming cost V 0 bases and J 4 bases, with 5 bases left between them. The CDR3 loop spans 14 amino acids. CDR3 region: CASSLGQYNSPLHF. In DNA, the CDR3 is TGTGCCAGCAGCTTGGGACAGTATAATTCACCCCTCCACTTT.

The rearrangement uses TRBV9 and TRBJ2-7, with a possible D match to TRBD1 (5 bases). Germline CDR1 reads SGDLS; CDR2 reads YYNGEE. The CDR3 contains 13 residues. V was clipped by 0 bases and J by 6 bases, with 10 bases between them. The CDR3 nucleotides are TGTGCCAGCAGCGTAGTAACAGGCGCCGAGCAGTACTTC. Its protein is CASSVVTGAEQYF.

CDR3 loop: CASSAGYEQYF. The CDR3 nucleotides read TGTGCCAGCAGCGCCGGCTACGAGCAGTACTTC. The rearrangement links TRBV9 to TRBJ2-7; D gene ambiguous. V shed 3 bases and J shed 3 bases, with 4 bases lying between them. This CDR3 is 11 amino acids long. Germline V CDR1 and CDR2: SGDLS, YYNGEE.

The rearrangement joins TRBV14 to TRBJ2-6; D is perhaps TRBD1 (5 bases). The CDR3 consists of 19 residues. The germline gives CDR1 SGHDN, CDR2 FVKESK. Trimming stripped 4 bases from V and 0 bases from J, with 19 bases between. The CDR3 DNA reads as TGTGCCAGCAGCCTGACAGAGACCTTGGTCCTCTCTGGGGCCAACGTCCTGACTTTC. This codes for CASSLTETLVLSGANVLTF.

J is TRBJ1-5 and V is TRBV2, with D perhaps TRBD1 (5 bases). Between the trimmed V and J ends, which lost 5 bases and 1 base, there was a span of 12 bases. This CDR3 has 15 amino acids. Germline-derived CDR1 and CDR2 are SNHLY and FYNNEI. In DNA form, the CDR3 reads TGTGCCAGCAGTTATGACAGTGCAAGCAATCAGCCCCAGCATTTT. Residues: CASSYDSASNQPQHF.

This clone came up once. V gene TRBV7-2 combines with J gene TRBJ1-4; D call uncertain. Trimming shortened V by 8 bases and J by 3 bases, and 10 bases separated the two germline ends. The CDR3 is 13 residues long. The V gene's germline CDR1 is SGHTA and CDR2 FQGNSA. The CDR3 sequence is CASRGRANEKLFF. The DNA of the CDR3 is TGTGCCAGCCGAGGGAGAGCTAATGAAAAACTGTTTTTT.

The chain couples TRBV10-2 to TRBJ2-1; the match to TRBD1 covers 7 bases. The CDR3 spans 13 residues. Germline V lookup: CDR1 WSHSY, CDR2 SAAADI. The ends lost 7 bases at V and 6 bases at J; junction bases unmatched: 6. CDR3 protein: CASTVPGGNEQFF. The CDR3 DNA follows: TGCGCCAGCACAGTGCCAGGGGGCAATGAGCAGTTCTTC.